The T cell receptor (beta chain) under discussion was sequenced for a study of blood T cell repertoires in COVID-19. Study context: Samples representing acute and convalescent COVID-19 were sourced from the United States, Italy and Spain.

During active infection, Seattle patients enrolled and were then monitored through disease. The CDR3 has 16 residues. Trimming removed 1 base from V and 6 bases from J; junction bases left unmatched: 9. Germline CDR1 is SGHRS and CDR2 is YFSETQ. In the study's own analysis: Reference gene primer amplification yielded estimated nucleated cell counts. Clones were sequenced by immunoSEQ multiplex PCR, and TCRdb holds only the in-frame ones, with some missing. V and J calls and clone size come straight from that table; D and trimming were deduced from the DNA. This table holds about 370,000 clones, 89% found once.

The chain employs TRBV5-1 and TRBJ2-7; TRBD1 agrees at 11 bases. The sequence derives from a woman younger than 45 with COVID-19, enrolled during active disease. Sequences were obtained from peripheral blood. The CDR3 DNA sequence: TGCGCCAGCAGCTTGCGTGGACAGGGGGCCTCATTCGAGCAGTACTTC. Its protein product is CASSLRGQGASFEQYF. The whole variable domain, filled in from reference TRBV5-1 and TRBJ2-7, reads KAGVTQTPRYLIKTRGQQVTLSCSPISGHRSVSWYQQTPGQGLQFLFEYFSETQRNKGNFPGRFSGRQFSNSRSEMNVSTLELGDSALYLCASSLRGQGASFEQYFGPGTRLTVT.